Reported below is one T cell receptor (beta chain). The data stem from a study of patients and donors after allogeneic stem cell transplantation. The CDR3 has 15 residues. Germline CDR1 reads SGHRS; CDR2 reads YFSETQ. With 3 bases removed from V and 1 base from J, the gap between germline ends came to 8 bases. MiXCR was run by TCRdb on the RT-PCR reads, yielding one entry per CDR3 protein. The sample holds roughly 880,000 distinct CDR3 sequences; roughly 18% are singletons and the top ten take 6%. The clonotype was recovered from a human donor who was either an allogeneic HSCT recipient or a stem cell or donor lymphocyte infusion donor (not recorded which). It is not recorded whose cells these are; they may come from a transplant donor. Sequenced: blood, either unsorted or a sorted T cell fraction (not recorded which). The rearrangement joins TRBV5-1 to TRBJ2-6; D gene uncertain. This CDR3 reads CASSSSGSGANVLTF. The CDR3 coding sequence is TGCGCCAGCAGCTCGTCTGGTTCTGGGGCCAACGTCCTGACTTTC.